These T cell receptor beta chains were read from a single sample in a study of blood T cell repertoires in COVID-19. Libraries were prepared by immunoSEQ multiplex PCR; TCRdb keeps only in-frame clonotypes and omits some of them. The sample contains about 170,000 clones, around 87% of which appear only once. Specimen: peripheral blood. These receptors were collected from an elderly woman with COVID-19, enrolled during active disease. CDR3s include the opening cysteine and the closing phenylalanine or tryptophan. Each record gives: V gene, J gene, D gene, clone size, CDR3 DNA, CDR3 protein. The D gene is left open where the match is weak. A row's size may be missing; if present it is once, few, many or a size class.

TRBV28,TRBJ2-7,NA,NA,TGTGCCAGCAGTTTGACAACTTACGAGCAGTACTTC,CASSLTTYEQYF
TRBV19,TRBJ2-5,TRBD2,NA,TGTGCCAGTAGTAGACGGGAGGGCCGAGAGACCCAGTACTTC,CASSRREGRETQYF
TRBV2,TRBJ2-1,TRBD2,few,TGTGCCAGCAGTGTACCTAGCGGGAGGGAAGAGCAGTTCTTC,CASSVPSGREEQFF
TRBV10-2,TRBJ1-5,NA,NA,TGCGCCAGCAGGGACTATGGAAATCAGCCCCAGCATTTT,CASRDYGNQPQHF
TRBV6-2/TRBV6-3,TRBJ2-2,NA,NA,TGTGCCAGCAGTTTTACAGGAAGGGCGACCGGGGAGCTGTTTTTT,CASSFTGRATGELFF
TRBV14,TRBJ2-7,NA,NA,TGTGCCAGCAGCCAATACAGGGCTGGAGAGCAGTACTTC,CASSQYRAGEQYF
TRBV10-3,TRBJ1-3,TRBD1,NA,TGTGCCATCAGACAGGGGTCCTCTGGAAACACCATATATTTT,CAIRQGSSGNTIYF
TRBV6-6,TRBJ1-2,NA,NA,TGTGCCAGCAGTTACCTCCGGGCGGGAGAGGGCTACACCTTC,CASSYLRAGEGYTF
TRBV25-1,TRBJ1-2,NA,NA,TGTGCCAGCTCAGAGACAGGCCTATATGGCTACACCTTC,CASSETGLYGYTF
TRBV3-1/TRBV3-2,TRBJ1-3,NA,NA,TGTGCCAGCAGCCAAGGAGGTGGCGGAAACACCATATATTTT,CASSQGGGGNTIYF
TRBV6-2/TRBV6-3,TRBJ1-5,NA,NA,TGTGCCAGCAGTCACGGGACACCTAGCAATCAGCCCCAGCATTTT,CASSHGTPSNQPQHF
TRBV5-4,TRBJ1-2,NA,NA,TGTGCCAGCAGCTCGCCTGAGTCTCCCTCTGGCTACACCTTC,CASSSPESPSGYTF
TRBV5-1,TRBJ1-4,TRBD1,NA,TGCGCCAGCAGCTTGACCACGGGACAGGGGAGTGAAAAACTGTTTTTT,CASSLTTGQGSEKLFF
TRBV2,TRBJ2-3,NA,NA,TGTGCCAGCGTAAGGGGATACACAGATACGCAGTATTTT,CASVRGYTDTQYF
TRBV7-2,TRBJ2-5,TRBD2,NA,TGTGCCAGCGGGGGGGGGTACCAAGAGACCCAGTACTTC,CASGGGYQETQYF
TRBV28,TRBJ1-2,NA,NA,TGTGCCAGCAGTTTAATCCAGGGGAATGGCTACACCTTC,CASSLIQGNGYTF
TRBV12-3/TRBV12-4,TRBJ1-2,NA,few,TGTGCCAGCAGTCTCCTTAACTATGGCTACACCTTC,CASSLLNYGYTF
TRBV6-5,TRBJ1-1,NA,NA,TGTGCCAGCAGGAAAATCCCCAGGGGGAACACTGAAGCTTTCTTT,CASRKIPRGNTEAFF
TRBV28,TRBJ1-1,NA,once,TGTGCCAGCGGGGGGGGTCCGGACACAAGACGAACGAACACTGAAGCTTTCTTT,CASGGGPDTRRTNTEAFF
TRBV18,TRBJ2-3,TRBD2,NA,TGTGCCAGCTCACCAATGACTAGCGGCCTCACAGATACGCAGTATTTT,CASSPMTSGLTDTQYF
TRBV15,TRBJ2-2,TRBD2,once,TGTGCCACCTCCCTTCTTAGCGGGAGGACCGGGGAGCTGTTTTTT,CATSLLSGRTGELFF
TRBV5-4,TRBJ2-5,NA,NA,TGTGCCAGCAGCATGAGACAGGAACAAGAGACCCAGTACTTC,CASSMRQEQETQYF
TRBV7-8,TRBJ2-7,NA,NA,TGTGCCAGCAGCGCTGGGAGAGAGATGTCCTACGAGCAGTACTTC,CASSAGREMSYEQYF
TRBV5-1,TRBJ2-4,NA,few,TGCGCCAGCAGCCCAGGGCGTTTAGCCAAAAACATTCAGTACTTC,CASSPGRLAKNIQYF
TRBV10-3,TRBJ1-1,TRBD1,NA,TGTGCCAGCCTTACAGGGGAATTAGCTTTCTTT,CASLTGELAFF
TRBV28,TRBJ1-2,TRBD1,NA,TGTGCCAGCAGCCGGGACAGAGGATACACCTTC,CASSRDRGYTF
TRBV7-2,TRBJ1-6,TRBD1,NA,TGTGCCAGCAGCTCAGGACAGGGCGCGTCACCCCTCCACTTT,CASSSGQGASPLHF
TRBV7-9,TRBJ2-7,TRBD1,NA,TGTGCCAGCAGCTTTGACAGGGTTTTAACCTACGAGCAGTACTTC,CASSFDRVLTYEQYF
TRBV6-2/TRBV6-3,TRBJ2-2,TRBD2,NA,TGTGCCAGCAGTTACCTTCTCCAAGCGGGAGGGAACACCGGGGAGCTGTTTTTT,CASSYLLQAGGNTGELFF
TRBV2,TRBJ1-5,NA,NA,TGTGCCAGCAGTGACAGGTCTCGCAATCAGCCCCAGCATTTT,CASSDRSRNQPQHF
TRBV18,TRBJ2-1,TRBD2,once,TGTGCCAGCTCACCACTGCCAGCGGGAGGTGATGAGCAGTTCTTC,CASSPLPAGGDEQFF
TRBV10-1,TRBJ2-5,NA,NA,TGCGCCAGCAGTGTTGGCAGCGTATGGGAGACCCAGTACTTC,CASSVGSVWETQYF
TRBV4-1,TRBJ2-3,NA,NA,TGCGCCAGCAGCTCTGAGGCGGCATTCGCAGATACGCAGTATTTT,CASSSEAAFADTQYF
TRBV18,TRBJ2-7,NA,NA,TGTGCCAGCTCACCGTTAGACAGTTACGAGCAGTACTTC,CASSPLDSYEQYF
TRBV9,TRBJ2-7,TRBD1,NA,TGTGCCAGCAGCCATGGGGCGGGACAGGGCTACGAGCAGTACTTC,CASSHGAGQGYEQYF
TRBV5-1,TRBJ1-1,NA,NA,TGCGCCAGCAGCTTGGGGCGGGGTAACACTGAAGCTTTCTTT,CASSLGRGNTEAFF
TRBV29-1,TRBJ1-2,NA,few,TGCAGCGTTGCCCAGACCGCAGGGAACTATGGCTACACCTTC,CSVAQTAGNYGYTF
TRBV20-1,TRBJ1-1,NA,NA,TGCAGTGGGCCAGGTAACACTGAAGCTTTCTTT,CSGPGNTEAFF
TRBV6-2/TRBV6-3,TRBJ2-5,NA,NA,TGTGCCAGCAGTTACGGGGCAGTCCAAGAGACCCAGTACTTC,CASSYGAVQETQYF
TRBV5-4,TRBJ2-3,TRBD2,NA,TGTGCCAGCAGCTTGAAACTAGCGGGCTCCACAGATACGCAGTATTTT,CASSLKLAGSTDTQYF